Shown below are 2 T cell receptor beta chains from a single sample sequenced in a study of T cell repertoires in cytomegalovirus infection. TCRdb re-derived calls from the reads in MiXCR, one entry per CDR3 protein. The data hold 90,000 to 120,000 distinct CDR3 sequences, with roughly a quarter observed a single time. The specimen was CD8+ T cells from PBMCs. The receptors come from a human donor in good health (CMV status not recorded). Some clones in this sample may be carry-over from other donors' samples.

This clonotype was recorded at least ten times. The V gene is TRBV28, the J gene TRBJ2-1; 8 bases map to TRBD2. With 4 bases clipped from V and 8 bases from J, the junction kept 10 bases outside the gene matches. The CDR3 runs 15 residues. Germline V gene lookup returns CDR1 MDHEN and CDR2 SYDVKM. The CDR3, as DNA: TGTGCCAGCAGTTCAGCTTTTGGGACTAGTCATGAGCAGTTCTTC. Protein product: CASSSAFGTSHEQFF.

The chain employs TRBV28 and TRBJ1-1; a possible D gene is TRBD1 (5 bases). The CDR3 length is 14 residues. V was clipped by 6 bases and J by 4 bases, with 15 bases between them. The germline V gene has CDR1 MDHEN and CDR2 SYDVKM. The CDR3 DNA is TGTGCCAGCAGCGAGATTGGGGGTCGCACTGAAGCTTTCTTT. Its translation: CASSEIGGRTEAFF.